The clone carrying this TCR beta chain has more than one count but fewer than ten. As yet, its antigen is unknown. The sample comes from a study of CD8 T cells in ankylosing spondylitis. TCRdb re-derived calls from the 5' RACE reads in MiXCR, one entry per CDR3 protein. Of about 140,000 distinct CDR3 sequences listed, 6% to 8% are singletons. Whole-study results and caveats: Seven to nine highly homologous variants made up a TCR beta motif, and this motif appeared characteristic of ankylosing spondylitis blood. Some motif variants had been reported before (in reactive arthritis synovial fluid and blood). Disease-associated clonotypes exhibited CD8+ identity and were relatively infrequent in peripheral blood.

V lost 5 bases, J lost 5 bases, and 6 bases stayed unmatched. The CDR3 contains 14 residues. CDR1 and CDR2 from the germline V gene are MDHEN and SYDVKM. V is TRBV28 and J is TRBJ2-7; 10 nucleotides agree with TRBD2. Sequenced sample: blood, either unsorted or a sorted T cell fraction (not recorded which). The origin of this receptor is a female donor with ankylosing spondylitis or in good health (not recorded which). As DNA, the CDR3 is TGTGCCAGCAGTGGCCTAGCGGGAGTAAACGAGCAGTACTTC. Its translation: CASSGLAGVNEQYF.